This TCR beta chain was captured by sequencing in a study of PD-1 blockade in classical Hodgkin lymphoma. Deletions cut 2 bases from V and 1 base from J, with 11 bases between. The CDR3 is 15 residues long. Germline V lookup: CDR1 MNHNY, CDR2 SVGAGI (reference sequence). Some clones are missing from TCRdb's copy, which holds only in-frame ones; the method was immunoSEQ multiplex PCR. Of around 12,000 clones listed, about 74% were seen once; the top ten hold about 3.5%. In its sample, this clone was seen once. Time point described: cycle 4 day 1 (C4D1), after more than 5 weeks of nivolumab. Every patient was affected by relapse after autologous stem cell transplantation, while exposure to brentuximab vedotin was not uniform. Magnetic negative selection was used to purify CD4+ T cells from PBMCs that had been thawed. Best outcomes ranged across complete response, partial response and progressive disease.

Material: CD4+ T cells from blood, obtained before the fourth cycle of nivolumab. The sequence was obtained from a human donor with classical Hodgkin lymphoma. The chain uses TRBV6-6 and TRBJ2-5; possible D gene TRBD1, 6 bases. CDR3 residues: CASSYGDTIQETQYF. The DNA of the CDR3 is TGTGCCAGCAGTTACGGGGACACCATCCAAGAGACCCAGTACTTC.